What follows is one TCR beta chain and its context. No antigen is known for it. With a much larger clone just one base away, this may be a read error. The record originates from a study of blood T cells in healthy people across ages. The germline V gene has CDR1 DFQATT and CDR2 SNEGSKA (reference sequence). The CDR3 totals 13 residues. Combining a sample-barcoded 5' primer with a J-beta primer mix, a second PCR ran for roughly 7 to 12 cycles. TCRdb reprocessed the 5' RACE reads via MiXCR and lists one record per CDR3 protein. The data contain around 1.7 million distinct CDR3 sequences, roughly 28% of them seen just once; the ten biggest clones take up less than 9.5%. Study-wide results and caveats: Any changes in expanded clonotypes were possibly confounded, as donor CMV status remained unknown.

The sample providers were healthy Caucasian people from Russia, aged roughly 6 to 100. This sequence joins TRBV20-1 and TRBJ2-7; TRBD1 is a possible D gene (5 bases). Sequencing input: blood. The source is a woman aged 25 to 39 in good health. As DNA, the CDR3 is TGCAATGCTCCTATGGGGCCCTCCTACGAGCAGTACTTC. Translating it yields CNAPMGPSYEQYF.